This TCR beta chain was sequenced during a study of identical twins listed by TCRdb under 2016. For context, the study as a whole: The study deep-sequenced TCR alpha and beta repertoires from monozygotic twins, unrelated adults of various ages and cord blood to test whether fetal clonotypes persist. Replicate twin experiments were performed at different times using different library preparation protocols to rule out contamination. Beyond this particular receptor, the publication reports: Out-of-frame TCR alpha sharing in monozygotic twins was systematically underestimated by recombination models, whereas sharing between unrelated individuals was in agreement with the recombination models. Conclusions relied on cross-sectional statistical analysis, since the same donors could not be followed over many years. Fewer insertions were carried by abundant cord blood beta clonotypes; a weaker similar trend was observed in young adult naive repertoires, while no such trend was observed in memory repertoires. Invariant T cells such as MAIT and iNKT could partly confound zero-insertion analyses, though diverse VJ usage argued against this for most clonotypes. Compared with coincidental sharing between unrelated individuals, out-of-frame TCR alpha sequences shared between twins showed an excess of sequences with low generation probability. In beta out-of-frame sequences, excess twin sharing was weaker, because having fewer shared sequences lowered the signal-to-noise ratio.

This clonotype has a handful of counts. Its antigen specificity is not known. Base qualities are not recorded, but no much larger clone differs from it by a single base. Every donor in the study was a healthy Caucasian. The twin cohort comprised three pairs of female monozygotic twins, all aged about 18 to 30 years. Positive isolation kits from Invitrogen were used to isolate the CD4+ and CD8+ T cell populations. Based on the germline V gene, the CDR1 and CDR2 sequences are SQVTM and ANQGSEA. CDR3 length: 16 amino acids, cysteine to phenylalanine. The only DNA kept is the CDR3, 48 bases in frame from the first base. V and J are truncated by 4 bases and 2 bases respectively, leaving an intervening sequence of 18 bases. Library prep was done by 5' RACE. TCRdb shows the sequencer as Illumina HiSeq 2000. A universal primer binding site was added through template switching, and the final cDNA carried a unique molecular identifier so that TCR cDNA molecules could be counted accurately. Specific primers in the conserved constant-segment region were used to synthesize first-strand cDNA for the TCR alpha and beta chains. To control for contamination, each cDNA library was double barcoded with a SMART-Mk sample barcode plus Illumina barcodes. TruSeq adapter sequences, together with Illumina sample barcodes, were added in two successive PCR steps. Sequencing of the TCR alpha and beta cDNA libraries was done on the Illumina HiSeq platform using custom primers. The paper's processing steps were these. Unique molecular identifiers were extracted from raw reads with MiGEC, and CDR3 positions were determined with MiXCR. Recombination models were inferred per individual with the repgenHMM and IGoR tools using an EM algorithm. The tcR package in R was used for shared clonotype analysis, with sharing normalized by the product of cloneset sizes. To study raw recombination without the effects of thymic and clonal selection, out-of-frame nonproductive sequences were analyzed. Starting from the raw public reads, TCRdb applied fastp trimming at Q25, assembled clones with MiXCR and retained in-frame beta chains. Every CDR3 protein is listed once, alongside the most common genes and DNA of its rows. Here the V and J calls rest on TCRdb's processing, not on the authors' analysis. The sample table lists about 530,000 distinct CDR3 sequences, under 25% of them with a count of one. The top ten constitute more than 0.4% of the sample.

This same sample was also taken into another study, of yellow fever vaccine responses in identical twins. The second paper states: According to the authors, the vaccine-induced T cell response in identical twins seemed to be partly convergent and partly specific to each individual. In identical twins, the study followed T cell clones that responded to the vaccine with precision.

The V and J genes are TRBV29-1 and TRBJ2-1; the D gene cannot be resolved reliably. The sequencing sample was made of CD4+ T cells sorted from blood. The sequence was collected from a woman aged 18-29 years in good health. The sequenced DNA: TGCAGCGTTGGTGCGCTATCATCGCGCCCCTACAATGAGCAGTTCTTC. Its coded protein is CSVGALSSRPYNEQFF.